This T cell receptor (beta chain) originates from a study of T cell repertoires in cytomegalovirus infection (dated by TCRdb to between 2018 and 2020). Concerning the study at large: Because public TCR beta signatures pointed to carriage of CMV infection together with the matching HLA type, the HLA type of each donor mattered for the analysis. Broad study findings and their caveats: The ex vivo response was dominated by HLA-C-restricted CMV-specific TCR beta clonotypes, and the single most frequent clonotype in two of eight donors was supplied by these HLA-C-restricted clonotypes. In both this cohort and an independent roughly 330-donor cohort, the cumulative frequency of public TCR beta family members distinguished carriers of CMV infection plus the relevant HLA type.

Details on this clonotype: It has no known antigen specificity. Base qualities are not at hand, and no much larger clone is one base apart.

V sheds 1 base and J sheds 0 bases, leaving 13 bases between their ends. The CDR3 measures 16 amino acids from cysteine to phenylalanine. Only the CDR3 portion is preserved as DNA: 48 bases, with reading frame beginning at the first base. As encoded in the germline V gene (reference sequence), CDR1 is DFQATT while CDR2 is SNEGSKA. Sequencing used an Illumina HiSeq 1500. TCRdb handled the public reads itself, with Q25 trimming in fastp and clone calling in MiXCR, and kept productive beta chains. Duplicate CDR3 protein sequences are folded into a single record with the most common DNA and genes. For this sample the table gives roughly 68,000 distinct CDR3 sequences, of which approximately 24% were detected only once. 65% to 85% of the sample goes to the ten largest clones.

Input material: PBMCs, sequenced either directly or after in vitro stimulation (not recorded which). The chain couples TRBV20-1 to TRBJ1-5; too little of a D gene remains to name it. This TCR was sampled from a human donor in good health (CMV status not recorded). Some clones in this sample may be carry-over from other donors' samples. The nucleotides read TGCAGTGCTAGAGTCCCCCCCGTGATTAGCAATCAGCCCCAGCATTTT. Its translation is CSARVPPVISNQPQHF.